The 14 T cell receptor beta chains in this list originate from one sample, sequenced in a study of T cell clonality in common variable immunodeficiency. TCRdb's copy holds only in-frame clones and misses some; the assay was immunoSEQ multiplex PCR. The data show 60,000 to 75,000 clones, with none appearing a single time. What was sequenced was peripheral blood mononuclear cells. The receptor source for this set is a person between 18 and 70 years old in good health.

This clone was detected many times. The read stops 3 residues short of the end of the CDR3; the missing end is completed from the germline J gene. The J gene is TRBJ1-2, the V gene TRBV7-6, with 8 bases that match TRBD1. The V segment lost 3 bases and the J segment 4 bases; nucleotides outside the gene matches: 4. The CDR3 is 14 residues long. From germline, CDR1 is SGHVS and CDR2 FNYEAQ. CDR3 DNA, as far as it was read: TGTGCCAGCAGCTTCCGGGACAGGACCTATGGC. Amino acid sequence: CASSFRDRTYG. The whole CDR3 region reads CASSFRDRTYGYTF. Based on the CDR3 plus reference TRBV7-6 and TRBJ1-2, the full variable domain is GAGVSQSPRYKVTKRGQDVALRCDPISGHVSLYWYRQALGQGPEFLTYFNYEAQQDKSGLPNDRFSAERPEGSISTLTIQRTEQRDSAMYRCASSFRDRTYGYTFGSGTRLTVV.

This clone was seen more than once but under ten times. The sequenced part of the CDR3 DNA is TGTGCCAGCAGCTTCGGGACTAGCGGGGACAATGAG. This encodes CASSFGTSGDNE. Given in full, the CDR3 is CASSFGTSGDNEQFF. The chain combines TRBV11-1 with TRBJ2-1; 13 bases are a match to TRBD2. Coverage ceases 3 residues before the CDR3 finishes, and the germline J gene fills in the end. The CDR3 extends over 15 amino acids. The V segment lost 3 bases and the J segment 5 bases; nucleotides outside the gene matches: 1. The germline gives CDR1 SGHAT, CDR2 FQDESV (reference sequence). Supplemented by reference TRBV11-1 and TRBJ2-1, the full variable domain reads EAEVAQSPRYKITEKSQAVAFWCDPISGHATLYWYRQILGQGPELLVQFQDESVVDDSQLPKDRFSAERLKGVDSTLKIQPAELGDSAMYLCASSFGTSGDNEQFFGPGTRLTVL.

This clone was seen repeatedly, ten times or more. At one of its ends the junction is not consistent with the germline gene, which may arise from a read error. The read ends 3 residues shy of where the CDR3 ends; the end is completed using the germline J gene. Different DNA sequences within this sample yield the same CDR3. The V gene is TRBV4-2, the J gene TRBJ1-2; 9 bases align to TRBD1. Germline lookup yields CDR1 LGHNA and CDR2 YNFKEQ. The CDR3 sequence is 15 residues long. The CDR3 DNA, read in part, is TGCGCCAGCAGCCCCGGGACAGGGAAGTTCTATGGC. It specifies CASSPGTGKFYG. The full CDR3 protein reads CASSPGTGKFYGYTF.

This clone came up many times. The CDR3 end lies 3 residues beyond the end of the read and is filled in from the germline J gene. The chain employs TRBV28 and TRBJ2-1, with D possibly being TRBD1 (5 bases). Trimming shortened V by 6 bases and J by 5 bases, and 17 bases separated the two germline ends. In germline, CDR1 is MDHEN, CDR2 SYDVKM. The CDR3 extends over 15 amino acids. The CDR3 bases that were read are TGTGCCAGCAGCCCGGGTCGCAGCAGGGACAATGAG. This encodes CASSPGRSRDNE. In full, the CDR3 reads CASSPGRSRDNEQFF.

This clone was counted many times. Its ends do not fully match the called genes, so a read error is possible. The missing CDR3 end, 3 residues past where the read stops, is filled in from the germline J gene. The chain employs TRBV4-2 and TRBJ2-7, with 11 bases that match TRBD1. CDR1 and CDR2 from the germline V gene are LGHNA and YNFKEQ. The length of the CDR3 is 15 residues. The CDR3 loop reads CASSYSGTGGYEQYF. CDR3 DNA, as far as it was read: TGCGCCAGCAGCTACTCCGGGACAGGGGGCTACGAG.

This clone was observed at least ten times. The read gets to within 3 residues of the CDR3 end, and the germline J gene fills in the rest. The chain uses TRBV2 and TRBJ2-7; 7 bases map to TRBD1. CDR1 is SNHLY and CDR2 is FYNNEI in the germline V gene. The CDR3 consists of 14 residues. J gave up 3 bases and V 5 bases, and 7 bases lay outside the gene matches. The CDR3 is CASSPGQIDYEQYF. The CDR3 bases that were read are TGTGCCAGCAGTCCGGGACAGATTGACTACGAG.

This clone appeared many times. The CDR3 end lies 3 residues beyond the end of the read and is filled in from the germline J gene. This chain links TRBV5-1 with TRBJ2-2; the D gene is possibly TRBD1 (5 bases). Germline V gene sequence: CDR1 SGHRS, CDR2 YFSETQ. The CDR3 contains 16 residues. Deletions cut 7 bases from V and 2 bases from J, with 18 bases between. The sequenced CDR3 bases are TGCGCCAGCCGCGTTTCCGGACAACGTAACACCGGGGAG. This gives the protein CASRVSGQRNTGE. The full CDR3 protein reads CASRVSGQRNTGELFF.

This clone was picked up many times. The CDR3 end lies 3 residues beyond the end of the read and is filled in from the germline J gene. This chain joins TRBV29-1 and TRBJ2-4; 8 nucleotides match TRBD1. V trimming: 4 bases; J trimming: 8 bases; junction bases outside the gene matches: 4. In germline, CDR1 is SQVTM, CDR2 ANQGSEA. The CDR3 sequence is 12 residues long. CDR3: CSVVIQGDIQYF. Incomplete CDR3 DNA: TGCAGCGTTGTAATACAGGGGGACATT.

In its sample, this clone was seen many times. The read finishes 3 residues shy of the CDR3 end, and the germline J gene is used to complete it. The chain links TRBV15 to TRBJ2-4; 8 bases align to TRBD2. Germline-derived CDR1 and CDR2 are LNHNV and YYDKDF (reference sequence). The trim removed 5 bases at V and 0 bases at J, leaving 18 bases unmatched. The CDR3 length is 20 residues. CDR3 DNA, as far as it was read: TGTGCCACCAGCTCAGGTCTAGCGGGCGCCCTAGAGTTAGCCAAAAACATT. It codes for CATSSGLAGALELAKNI. The entire CDR3 protein reads CATSSGLAGALELAKNIQYF.

This clone was counted many times. The CDR3 extends 3 residues past the end of the read, so its final part is completed from the germline J gene. The chain couples TRBV2 to TRBJ2-3; a possible D gene is TRBD2 (5 bases). Per the germline V gene, CDR1 is SNHLY and CDR2 is FYNNEI. V lost 5 bases and J lost 0, with 12 bases in between. The CDR3 spans 15 residues. This CDR3 is CASSNDYPSTDTQYF. The sequenced CDR3 bases are TGTGCCAGCAGTAACGACTACCCTAGCACAGATACG. The full variable domain, rest sourced from reference TRBV2 and TRBJ2-3, is EPEVTQTPSHQVTQMGQEVILRCVPISNHLYFYWYRQILGQKVEFLVSFYNNEISEKSEIFDDQFSVERPDGSNFTLKIRSTKLEDSAMYFCASSNDYPSTDTQYFGPGTRLTVL.

This clone was recorded many times. At one end the junction does not follow the germline gene, possibly because of a read error. From the germline J gene comes the end of the CDR3, since the read stops 3 residues before it. The chain links TRBV4-2 to TRBJ2-1, with 11 bases fitting TRBD2. Germline V CDR1 and CDR2: LGHNA, YNFKEQ. The length of the CDR3 is 17 residues. Here the CDR3 reads CASSQDRVTSGMGEQFF. The sequenced part of the CDR3 DNA is TGCGCCAGCAGCCAAGACAGGGTGACTAGCGGGATGGGTGAG.

This clone appeared many times. The DNA read from the CDR3 is TGTGCCACCACGCGGGGGGCTTACAATGAG. Amino acid sequence: CATTRGAYNE. The CDR3 in full is CATTRGAYNEQFF. This chain uses TRBV12-3 or TRBV12-4 with TRBJ2-1; the match to TRBD2 covers 8 bases. The read terminates 3 residues before the CDR3 end, so the remaining end is supplied by the germline J gene. Germline trimming cut 10 bases from V and 4 bases from J; bases unmatched to any gene: 6. The CDR3 is 13 residues long.

This clone was seen at least ten times. CDR3 protein: CASSPDGTGRRYEQYF. The sequenced part of the CDR3 DNA is TGTGCCAGCAGTCCAGACGGGACAGGAAGAAGGTACGAG. The V gene is TRBV6-2 or TRBV6-3, the J gene TRBJ2-7; TRBD1 matches at 8 bases. The read falls 3 residues short of the CDR3 end, and the missing part is taken from the germline J gene. J gave up 4 bases and V 5 bases, and 13 bases lay outside the gene matches. Germline CDR1 and CDR2: MNHEY and SVGEGT. This CDR3 contains 16 residues.

This clone appeared many times. The read ends 3 residues early relative to the CDR3; the germline J gene fills the gap. V and J are TRBV19 and TRBJ1-2, with D possibly being TRBD1 (5 bases). Germline V gene data show CDR1 as LNHDA and CDR2 as SQIVND (reference sequence). Trimming shortened V by 1 base and J by 7 bases, and 10 bases separated the two germline ends. This CDR3 is 13 amino acids long. The covered CDR3 bases are TGTGCCAGTAGTATAGTCGACAGCGTTGGC. This sequence encodes CASSIVDSVG. The CDR3 in full is CASSIVDSVGYTF.